This T cell receptor beta chain derives from a study of blood T cell repertoires in COVID-19. J lost 0 bases, V lost 6 bases, and 4 bases had no gene match. Germline CDR1 SQVTM, CDR2 ANQGSEA. This CDR3 has 13 residues. Only in-frame clones appear in the TCRdb table, and some are missing; sequencing was by immunoSEQ multiplex PCR. The sample consists of about 160,000 clones, about 92% of them appearing once. This receptor was obtained from a young man with COVID-19, enrolled during active disease. The rearrangement links TRBV29-1 to TRBJ1-1; 7 bases map to TRBD1. Input material: peripheral blood. In DNA form, the CDR3 reads TGCAGCGTACAACAGGGGCTGAACACTGAAGCTTTCTTT. Protein product: CSVQQGLNTEAFF.